These T cell receptor beta chains were read from a single sample in a study of T cell responses to AZD1222 COVID-19 vaccine. The protocol was immunoSEQ multiplex PCR, while the TCRdb copy is restricted to in-frame clones and leaves out a portion. The sample includes some 120,000 clones, roughly 90% of them seen just once. This specimen consisted of peripheral blood, obtained on day 0 of AZD1222 vaccination. These receptors all come from an adult in good health. Each CDR3 is given with its conserved first and last residue. D genes are given only for firm matches. Clone size is not always given. Where it is, it says once, few, many or a class for expanded clones.

d_call,cdr3_length,v_call,j_call,clone_size,cdr3_nt,cdr3_aa
-,15,TRBV4-1,TRBJ2-7,-,TGCGCCAGCAGCCAAGAATGGGGCATCTCCTACGAGCAGTACTTC,CASSQEWGISYEQYF
-,13,TRBV11-1,TRBJ1-5,-,TGTGCCAGCAGCTTAAATAGGGATCAGCCCCAGCATTTT,CASSLNRDQPQHF
-,15,TRBV28,TRBJ2-2,-,TGTGCCAGCAGTGACCGGGACAAGAACACCGGGGAGCTGTTTTTT,CASSDRDKNTGELFF
-,14,TRBV5-8,TRBJ2-1,-,TGTGCCAGCAGCTGGACCGCGGCCCACAATGAGCAGTTCTTC,CASSWTAAHNEQFF
TRBD1,13,TRBV2,TRBJ1-4,few,TGTGCCGGAGTAACAGGGGTGGGTGAAAAACTGTTTTTT,CAGVTGVGEKLFF
-,12,TRBV21-1,TRBJ2-3,-,TGTGCCAGCAGCCGTACTACAGATACGCAGTATTTT,CASSRTTDTQYF
TRBD1,17,TRBV18,TRBJ1-4,-,TGTGCCAGCTCACCACGGGGACAGGGATCCACTAATGAAAAACTGTTTTTT,CASSPRGQGSTNEKLFF
-,14,TRBV24-1,TRBJ2-3,-,TGTGCCACCAGTGAGGACTTGACCACAGATACGCAGTATTTT,CATSEDLTTDTQYF
-,12,TRBV30,TRBJ2-1,-,TGTGCCTGGCAGAACAGGGCTAATGAGCAGTTCTTC,CAWQNRANEQFF
TRBD2,14,TRBV11-3,TRBJ2-3,-,TGTGCCAGCAGCCTCGCGGGAGACACAGATACGCAGTATTTT,CASSLAGDTDTQYF
-,17,TRBV11-3,TRBJ1-3,-,TGTGCCAGCAACGAGGGGGGTCGGGGGAGTATCTGGAACACCATATATTTT,CASNEGGRGSIWNTIYF